This T cell receptor (beta chain) was sequenced during a study of shared clonotypes between healthy human individuals (TCRdb year 2020). For the study in its entirety: The cohort comprised a couple of women and three men aged 18 to 49 years. For each donor, CD4 naive and CD4 memory were each given three plates, CD8 naive was given two plates, and CD8 memory was given one plate. Blood TCR repertoires of five healthy adults were deeply sequenced to estimate repertoire size and the extent of clonotype sharing between individuals. Libraries were prepared and TCR repertoires were sequenced by different laboratories using diverse techniques, in order to increase sequencing depth and limit assay-specific biases. Leukapheresis yielded between about 0.94 and 8.9 billion PBMCs per donor.

Donors were healthy HIV-negative adults with no recently reported acute infections or vaccinations. Only Caucasian adults living in Nashville, Tennessee, USA were represented among the donors. Magnetic negative selection was used to enrich CD4+ T cells, after which naive cells were positively selected on CD45RA and the negative fraction became the memory subset. Blood was collected by leukapheresis, and PBMCs were isolated by Ficoll-Histopaque density gradient centrifugation and then cryopreserved in liquid nitrogen vapor phase. Analytical flow cytometry was used to check the purity and quantity of each magnetically sorted T cell population. From each sorted fraction, genomic DNA was isolated and quantified by UV absorbance on a Nanodrop 2000c. Using the deep immunoSEQ assay, TCR CDR3 regions were amplified from genomic DNA by multiplex PCR. Genomic DNA extracted from each cell subset was distributed evenly over all wells of several immunoSEQ 96-well plates, and each plate served as one replicate. For sorted subsets, around 0.2 ug of genomic DNA, equivalent to 25,000 to 35,000 T cell genomes, went into each replicate PCR. Purified libraries were quantified with a Qubit 3.0 fluorometer, sized on a Bioanalyzer 2100, and re-quantified with the KAPA Library Quantification kit. Every immunoSEQ 96-well plate was sequenced on a separate single-read 150-cycle Illumina NextSeq 550 flow cell. The authors' analysis ran thus. The immunoSEQ output contained only junctional sequences without quality scores, so filtering could not match that applied to full-length reads. To assign V/J genes and CDR3, sequences were annotated against IMGT germline references using PyIR, a Python wrapper for IgBLAST v1.9. Reads were removed for weak V/J assignments (E-value above 1e-6), missing CDR3, stop codons, out-of-frame junctions, or ambiguous translated residues. V3J clonotypes were defined as sequences sharing the same inferred V gene, J gene, and CDR3 amino acid sequence. Percentage overlap between repertoires was calculated by dividing the number of shared unique clonotypes by the size of the smaller repertoire. Three approaches were used to assess repertoire richness: RTK rarefaction, the Chao1 estimator, and Recon v2.1 estimates of unobserved clonotypes. For all TCRbeta clonotypes obtained by the gDNA method from a handful of donors, generation probabilities were computed with OLGA. TCRdb mirrors the immuneACCESS table, restricted to in-frame sequences. Some clones are absent from its copies; in checked studies, under half trace to an unresolved V gene, and the reason for the others is unknown. V and J calls and clone size come straight from that table; D and trimming were deduced from the DNA. Recorded for this sample are about 2.3 million clones; more than 80% of them occurred a single time. The leading ten clones occupy under 0.45% of the sample.

Note on this clone: What this receptor recognizes is not known. It has no much larger one-base neighbor in the sample; base qualities were not kept.

What the study reported, not specific to this receptor: Only blood was sampled, and tissue TCR repertoires likely differ from those in blood. Compared with non-shared clonotypes, clonotypes shared by all four sorted-subset donors had higher generation probabilities. Because the study included only a small number of donors, the genetic and exposure-history diversity represented was limited. Pairwise subsampling indicated that sequencing depth was expected to affect the degree of clonotype sharing among donors. Larger estimated clonotype richness was generally found for naive subsets than for memory subsets. Sharing across a few donors was observed for approximately 5% of naive CD4, 3% to 3.5% of naive CD8, 2.3% of memory CD4, and about 0.4% of memory CD8 clonotypes. Rarefaction of sorted-subset datasets indicated incomplete sequencing despite the large sequencing depth.

V is pared back by 4 bases and J by 1 base, with 10 bases lying between the germline termini. The germline V gene specifies SNHLY as CDR1 and FYNNEI as CDR2. CDR3 length: 14 amino acids, cysteine to phenylalanine. Left in the record is the CDR3 DNA by itself, 42 bases read in frame from the first base. This chain is built from TRBV2 and TRBJ2-5; the D region possibly corresponds to TRBD1 (5 bases align). The receptor comes from a man between 18 and 35 years old in good health. Some clones in this sample may be carry-over from other donors' samples. The sample consisted of naive CD4+ T cells from PBMCs. What this sample's cell subset or site label stands for: CD45RA+ positively selected. This receptor carries the CDR3 CASSVLTGQETQYF. The sequenced DNA: TGTGCCAGCAGTGTACTAACAGGCCAAGAGACCCAGTACTTC.